This TCR beta chain appears in the sequencing data of a study of OX40 agonist ivuxolimab in advanced cancers. Across the whole study: Patients receiving dose escalation had hepatocellular carcinoma, melanoma, renal cell or head and neck cancer. One hepatocellular carcinoma and a couple of cutaneous melanoma patients partially responded.

In the case of this clone: Its target is not known.

On cycle 4 day 1 and cycle 7 day 1, as well as at baseline, blood was sampled. General study results and limits: By week 6 at 0.1 to 3.0 mg/kg, blood CD4+ and CD8+ T cells had expanded clonally.

Data came from immunoSEQ multiplex PCR; TCRdb stores just in-frame clones and leaves some out. The table lists tens of thousands of clones, roughly 80% of them singletons. With 9 bases removed from V and 8 bases from J, the gap between germline ends came to 17 bases. The CDR3 runs to 13 residues. Germline-derived CDR1 and CDR2 are LNHDA and SQIVND (reference sequence). The chain carries TRBV19 and TRBJ1-5; D ambiguous. Sample: CD4+ or CD8+ T cells sorted from blood, taken in a trial of the OX40 agonist ivuxolimab. The source is an adult with an advanced solid tumor such as melanoma, head and neck, liver or kidney cancer. The CDR3 here is CASRGEARKPQHF. CDR3 sequence (DNA): TGTGCCAGCCGAGGAGAGGCTCGGAAGCCCCAGCATTTT.